This TCR beta chain was documented in a study of cytomegalovirus exposure and HLA in healthy donors. Concerning this clone itself: Its antigen is as yet unknown.

Per the germline V gene, CDR1 is SNHLY and CDR2 is FYNNEI. J lost 0 bases, V lost 6 bases, and 1 base had no gene match. CDR3 size: 16 residues. Whole-study results and caveats: A later analysis associated 15,000 or so TCR beta sequences with HLA alleles at a 0.05 false discovery rate.

All donors participated as healthy donors of bone marrow. PCR amplification relied on 60 Vbeta primers (plus 13 Jbeta primers). The method was immunoSEQ multiplex PCR; TCRdb's version includes in-frame clones alone and lacks a portion of them. Found here are about 160,000 clones, around 77% of them singletons; the top ten hold around 1.5%. This sequence originates from a woman aged 25 to 45 in good health and CMV-seronegative. The sample consisted of PBMCs. This rearrangement joins TRBV2 to TRBJ2-3; 15 bases agree with TRBD2. The CDR3 reads CASRGLAGGSTDTQYF. As DNA, the CDR3 is TGTGCCAGCAGGGGACTAGCGGGGGGTAGCACAGATACGCAGTATTTT.